These 27 T cell receptor beta chains originate from one sample sequenced in a study of identical twins. TCRdb re-derived calls from the 5' RACE reads in MiXCR, one entry per CDR3 protein. This sample has roughly 700,000 distinct CDR3 sequences; over 8.5% occur once, and the top ten carry more than 0.75%. This sample also belongs to another study, concerning yellow fever vaccine responses in identical twins.

The sample consisted of PBMCs. The receptors derive from a woman aged 18-30 years in good health.

In its sample, this clonotype was seen many times. The rearrangement joins TRBV20-1 to TRBJ1-2; 8 positions agree with TRBD1. The CDR3 is 13 residues long. V lost 6 bases, J lost 7 bases, and 10 bases stayed unmatched. CDR1 and CDR2 (germline): DFQATT, SNEGSKA (reference sequence). In DNA form, the CDR3 reads TGCAGTGCCAGGACAGGGACAGGCCTTGGCTACACCTTC. Its protein product is CSARTGTGLGYTF.

This clonotype was found a few times. V gene TRBV30 combines with J gene TRBJ2-7; a weak D match, TRBD2 (6 bases). The CDR3 contains 12 residues. CDR1 is GTSNPN and CDR2 is SVGIG in the germline V gene (reference sequence). Between the trimmed V and J ends, which lost 3 bases and 9 bases, there was a span of 15 bases. This CDR3 reads CAWRGDLLTQYF. CDR3 in DNA: TGTGCCTGGAGAGGGGACTTGCTGACGCAGTACTTC.

This clonotype was seen many times. V and J are TRBV27 and TRBJ2-7, with 8 bases identical to TRBD2. Trimming cost V 6 bases and J 1 base; bases outside gene matches: 11. Germline-derived CDR1 and CDR2 are MNHEY and SMNVEV (reference sequence). This CDR3 has 16 residues. The CDR3 DNA sequence: TGTGCCAGCAGCCACGGCTCCGGGACTAGTTCCTACGAGCAGTACTTC. Residues: CASSHGSGTSSYEQYF.

This clonotype was seen a handful of times. V and J are TRBV28 and TRBJ2-5, with 10 bases that match TRBD2. From germline, CDR1 is MDHEN and CDR2 SYDVKM. The J segment lost 2 bases and the V segment lost 6 bases, leaving 15 bases of the junction unmatched. The CDR3 has 18 amino acids. The CDR3: CASSPLGLLAGDQETQYF. Written as DNA, the CDR3 is TGTGCCAGCAGCCCCCTCGGGCTTCTAGCGGGGGATCAAGAGACCCAGTACTTC.

This clonotype was seen only a few times. The V gene is TRBV5-1, the J gene TRBJ2-3; 7 bases agree with TRBD2. CDR1 is SGHRS and CDR2 is YFSETQ in the germline V gene. Trimming took 1 base from V and 4 from J; bases not matched to a gene: 3. This CDR3 has 14 amino acids. The CDR3 DNA sequence: TGCGCCAGCAGCTTGCTAGCGGCGGCAGATACGCAGTATTTT. Its translation: CASSLLAAADTQYF.

This clonotype appeared a few times. The rearrangement links TRBV3-1 to TRBJ2-7; 9 bases are a match to TRBD2. The germline V gene has CDR1 LGHDT and CDR2 YNNKEL (reference sequence). The CDR3 consists of 20 residues. The J segment lost 0 bases and the V segment lost 0 bases, leaving 15 bases of the junction unmatched. The CDR3 spells CASSQDLGGYGTSSSYEQYF. CDR3 nucleotide sequence: TGTGCCAGCAGCCAAGATCTCGGTGGTTATGGGACTAGCAGCTCCTACGAGCAGTACTTC.

The genes are TRBV7-2 and TRBJ2-7; D possibly corresponds to TRBD2 (7 bases). Per germline, CDR1 SGHTA and CDR2 FQGNSA. The CDR3 runs 14 residues. V was pared by 5 bases and J by 10 bases, with 21 bases between. CDR3 sequence: CASSPQGGGGKQYF. In DNA, the CDR3 is TGTGCCAGCAGCCCCCAGGGAGGGGGGGGTAAACAGTACTTC. Drawing the rest from reference TRBV7-2 and TRBJ2-7, the complete variable domain is GAGVSQSPSNKVTEKGKDVELRCDPISGHTALYWYRQSLGQGLEFLIYFQGNSAPDKSGLPSDRFSAERTGGSVSTLTIQRTQQEDSAVYLCASSPQGGGGKQYFGPGTRLTVT.

This clonotype was seen repeatedly, ten times or more. The chain combines TRBV5-1 with TRBJ2-2; 7 bases are shared with TRBD1. V was pared by 4 bases and J by 2 bases, with 8 bases of the junction left unmatched. This CDR3 contains 16 residues. Germline-derived CDR1 and CDR2 are SGHRS and YFSETQ. The CDR3, as DNA: TGCGCCAGCAGCAAAGGGGACAGCGAAAACACCGGGGAGCTGTTTTTT. Encoded protein: CASSKGDSENTGELFF.

This clonotype was picked up a small number of times. V gene TRBV28 combines with J gene TRBJ2-7, with 7 bases identical to TRBD1. The CDR3 runs to 14 residues. Germline assignment: CDR1 MDHEN and CDR2 SYDVKM. Trimming removed 1 base from V and 2 bases from J; junction bases left unmatched: 2. The DNA of the CDR3 is TGTGCCAGCAGTTTATTGGGACAGACCTACGAGCAGTACTTC. Encoded protein: CASSLLGQTYEQYF.

This clonotype was seen many times. V and J are TRBV25-1 and TRBJ1-1; tentatively, D is TRBD1 (5 bases). Trimming pared 2 bases from V and 5 bases from J, leaving 15 bases between. Germline V lookup: CDR1 MGHDK, CDR2 SYGVNS. This CDR3 spans 15 amino acids. In nucleotides, the CDR3 is TGTGCCAGCAGTGAAAGGGGCAGGGACGGGACTGAAGCTTTCTTT. This encodes CASSERGRDGTEAFF. Filled out from reference TRBV25-1 and TRBJ1-1, the complete variable domain reads EADIYQTPRYLVIGTGKKITLECSQTMGHDKMYWYQQDPGMELHLIHYSYGVNSTEKGDLSSESTVSRIRTEHFPLTLESARPSHTSQYLCASSERGRDGTEAFFGQGTRLTVV.

This clonotype was seen just once. The rearrangement links TRBV27 to TRBJ2-1; TRBD2 aligns across 8 bases. Germline values: CDR1 MNHEY, CDR2 SMNVEV (reference sequence). The CDR3 is 16 residues long. After removal of 1 base from V and 4 bases from J, the junction contained 6 bases not matched to a gene. The DNA of the CDR3 is TGTGCCAGCAGTTTATGGGGCGGGGGGCGATACAATGAGCAGTTCTTC. Protein sequence: CASSLWGGGRYNEQFF.

The chain combines TRBV2 with TRBJ2-3, with D possibly matching TRBD1 (5 bases). Trimming took off 5 bases at V and 0 bases at J, with 12 bases between the two ends. Germline V gene data show CDR1 as SNHLY and CDR2 as FYNNEI. This CDR3 is 15 amino acids long. The CDR3 loop reads CASSKGPPSTDTQYF. The CDR3 bases are TGTGCCAGCAGTAAGGGGCCCCCAAGCACAGATACGCAGTATTTT.

The rearrangement uses TRBV25-1 and TRBJ2-3; no definite D call. The CDR3 loop spans 13 amino acids. Between the trimmed V and J ends, which lost 4 bases and 5 bases, there was a span of 10 bases. Germline V gene data show CDR1 as MGHDK and CDR2 as SYGVNS. The CDR3 nucleotides read TGTGCCAGCAGTGCCCCATCGGGAGATACGCAGTATTTT. Translation gives CASSAPSGDTQYF.

The chain employs TRBV3-1 and TRBJ1-2; 10 bases agree with TRBD1. CDR1 LGHDT and CDR2 YNNKEL come from the germline V gene (reference sequence). The CDR3 covers 13 residues. Trimming removed 3 bases from V and 7 bases from J; junction bases left unmatched: 2. This CDR3 reads CASSQTGGGGYTF. Here the CDR3 DNA reads TGTGCCAGCAGCCAGACAGGGGGCGGTGGCTACACCTTC.

The V and J genes are TRBV5-1 and TRBJ2-3; possible D gene TRBD2, 5 bases. Germline CDR1 and CDR2: SGHRS and YFSETQ. V lost 4 bases and J lost 1, with 13 bases in between. This CDR3 has 15 amino acids. CDR3 loop: CASSLLGLGTDTQYF. DNA for the CDR3: TGCGCCAGCAGCCTACTAGGCCTGGGCACAGATACGCAGTATTTT.

This clonotype showed up just a few times. DNA for the CDR3: TGTGCCAGCAGCTTATCTAATCGCAATCAGCCCCAGCATTTT. This encodes CASSLSNRNQPQHF. The chain links TRBV7-2 to TRBJ1-5; D is unresolved. This CDR3 region has 14 residues. V was trimmed by 2 bases and J by 2 bases, leaving 7 bases between them. Germline V gene sequence: CDR1 SGHTA, CDR2 FQGNSA.

In its sample, this clonotype was seen many times. The V gene is TRBV7-2, the J gene TRBJ2-7, with TRBD2 matching over 8 bases. The CDR3 has 15 amino acids. The V gene end was trimmed by 3 bases and the J gene end by 0 bases; junction bases not matched to a gene: 4. Germline V gene lookup returns CDR1 SGHTA and CDR2 FQGNSA. The CDR3 nucleotides are TGTGCCAGCAGCTTCGGACTAGCCTCCTCCTACGAGCAGTACTTC. Protein product: CASSFGLASSYEQYF.

V gene TRBV30 combines with J gene TRBJ2-1, with D maybe TRBD2 (6 bases). Germline CDR1 reads GTSNPN; CDR2 reads SVGIG (reference sequence). Trimming left V 3 bases short and J 4 bases short, with 10 bases between. The CDR3 is 13 residues long. The CDR3 sequence: CAWSAGGYNEQFF. The CDR3 region has the DNA TGTGCCTGGAGCGCCGGGGGATACAATGAGCAGTTCTTC. The variable domain in full, with the rest retrieved from reference TRBV30 and TRBJ2-1, is SQTIHQWPATLVQPVGSPLSLECTVEGTSNPNLYWYRQAAGRGLQLLFYSVGIGQISSEVPQNLSASRPQDRQFILSSKKLLLSDSGFYLCAWSAGGYNEQFFGPGTRLTVL.

This clonotype was seen more than once but under ten times. CDR3: CASSRGHPYNEQFF. The CDR3, as DNA: TGCGCCAGCAGCCGGGGACACCCCTACAATGAGCAGTTCTTC. V is TRBV4-1 and J is TRBJ2-1; D is possibly TRBD1 (6 bases). This CDR3 is 14 amino acids long. Trimming took 4 bases from V and 2 from J, leaving 9 bases between them. Germline values: CDR1 MGHRA, CDR2 YSYEKL.

V gene TRBV28 combines with J gene TRBJ2-3; 8 nucleotides agree with TRBD2. CDR1 and CDR2 from the germline V gene are MDHEN and SYDVKM. This CDR3 contains 16 residues. The V gene end was trimmed by 0 bases and the J gene end by 0 bases; junction bases not matched to a gene: 2. The CDR3 sequence is CASSLWASGSTDTQYF. The CDR3 DNA reads TGTGCCAGCAGTTTATGGGCTAGCGGGAGCACAGATACGCAGTATTTT.

V usage is TRBV11-2 and J usage is TRBJ2-1, with D possibly being TRBD2 (5 bases). CDR3 size: 15 residues. Germline CDR1 SGHAT, CDR2 FQNNGV. The V end lost 1 base, the J end lost 7 bases, and 14 bases lay between the germline ends. The CDR3 region is CASSLASGSGNEQFF. The CDR3 DNA sequence: TGTGCCAGCAGCTTAGCATCGGGTTCGGGAAATGAGCAGTTCTTC.

This clonotype was found many times. V usage is TRBV27 and J usage is TRBJ2-5, with 7 bases identical to TRBD1. Germline V gene sequence: CDR1 MNHEY, CDR2 SMNVEV (reference sequence). The junction had 7 bases not matched to a gene; V was cut back by 4 bases and J by 5 bases. The CDR3 totals 14 residues. The CDR3 DNA sequence: TGTGCCAGCAGTTCTCGACAGGGTGGGGAGACCCAGTACTTC. This encodes CASSSRQGGETQYF.

This chain links TRBV18 with TRBJ2-7; 8 nucleotides align to TRBD1. CDR1 and CDR2 (germline): KGHSH, LQKENI. This CDR3 has 15 amino acids. The junction had 5 bases not matched to a gene; V was cut back by 4 bases and J by 0 bases. The CDR3 spells CASSRETGDSYEQYF. CDR3 bases: TGTGCCAGCTCACGGGAGACAGGGGACTCCTACGAGCAGTACTTC.

The chain recombines TRBV29-1 with TRBJ1-4; 7 bases line up with TRBD1. Trimming removed 6 bases from V and 7 bases from J; junction bases left unmatched: 8. The CDR3 spans 13 residues. Looked up from germline, CDR1 is SQVTM and CDR2 is ANQGSEA. The CDR3 spells CSVGTGDGEKLFF. Written as DNA, the CDR3 is TGCAGCGTGGGAACAGGGGATGGTGAAAAACTGTTTTTT.

The J gene is TRBJ2-3, the V gene TRBV20-1; D tentatively reads TRBD1 or TRBD2 (5 bases each). This CDR3 spans 18 amino acids. CDR1 DFQATT and CDR2 SNEGSKA come from the germline V gene (reference sequence). Deletions cut 5 bases from V and 1 base from J, with 25 bases between. The CDR3 sequence: CSAHLSRDPLGRTDTQYF. The CDR3 nucleotides read TGCAGTGCTCACCTCTCACGGGACCCCTTAGGCCGCACAGATACGCAGTATTTT.

This clonotype was observed many times. The chain is built from TRBV29-1 and TRBJ2-1; D ambiguous. V was trimmed by 3 bases and J by 6 bases, leaving 12 bases between them. The CDR3 contains 13 residues. Per the germline V gene, CDR1 is SQVTM and CDR2 is ANQGSEA. The CDR3 here is CSVDSRRSNEQFF. CDR3 nucleotides: TGCAGCGTTGATTCCCGGAGAAGCAATGAGCAGTTCTTC.

This clonotype was observed a handful of times. This chain links TRBV20-1 with TRBJ2-1; D gene uncertain. V lost 2 bases, J lost 4 bases, and 12 bases lay in between. This CDR3 spans 14 amino acids. The germline CDR1 and CDR2 sequences are DFQATT and SNEGSKA (reference sequence). The CDR3 here is CSARSPGQYNEQFF. The DNA for the CDR3 is TGCAGTGCTAGAAGCCCTGGCCAATACAATGAGCAGTTCTTC.